Sequencing of this T cell receptor (beta chain) was carried out in a study of response to subunit inactivated influenza vaccine (dated by TCRdb to 2016 to 2018). Some background on the complete study: To follow how T cells responded to a trivalent subunit inactivated influenza vaccine, the researchers relied on deep quantitative profiling of the T cell receptor repertoire.

CDR1 is given as MDHEN and CDR2 as SYDVKM, both from the germline V gene. From cysteine to phenylalanine, the CDR3 is 17 amino acids long. Of the read, only the CDR3 DNA is kept; its 51 bases are in frame from base 1. Compared with germline, V lacks 10 bases and J lacks 1 base; bases without a gene match: 17. This clonotype appeared a few times. The specificity of this receptor is unknown. No base quality values were provided; no much bigger clone lies one nucleotide off. Receptors were amplified or captured by RT-PCR. Sequencing was performed on an Illumina HiSeq 2500. TCRdb redid the processing of the public reads, applying fastp at Q25 and MiXCR, and retained in-frame beta chains. CDR3 protein sequences are deduplicated, and each keeps its most common genes and DNA. The sample has approximately 520,000 distinct CDR3 sequences on record, 16% of them singletons. 3% to 3.5% of the sample is in the top ten clones.

Results the study describes overall, beyond this receptor: According to the authors, only a limited number of new T cells may be recruited by each seasonal influenza vaccination.

The input for sequencing was CD4+ T cells sorted from PBMCs, taken about 24 months after vaccination. The chain is made from TRBV28 and TRBJ2-5; TRBD1 matches 8 bases in the middle. This TCR came from a man between 50 and 75 years old who received an inactivated influenza vaccine. Donor details come from another sample of the same person, matched by shared clones. At the DNA level, the sequence is TGTGCCACCACGACAGGGGCTAAGGGGGGACGCCAAGAGACCCAGTACTTC. This translates into CATTTGAKGGRQETQYF.